The 3 T cell receptor beta chains reported below all come from one sample, sequenced in a study of T-cell reconstitution after alpha-beta-depleted transplantation in children. Unique molecular identifiers were built into the TCRbeta library. A single record per CDR3 protein comes from TCRdb applying MiXCR to the PCR reads. This sample has hundreds of thousands of distinct CDR3 sequences; over 20% occur once, and the top ten carry 2.6%. The material was PBMCs, obtained before TCRalphabeta/CD19-depleted stem cell transplant. The receptors originated from a girl aged 2 to 9 with Fanconi anemia, due to receive a stem cell transplant.

This clonotype has more than one count but fewer than ten. The chain couples TRBV28 to TRBJ2-2, with TRBD1 identical over 10 bases. Germline CDR1 is MDHEN and CDR2 is SYDVKM. CDR3 length: 14 residues. V trimming: 10 bases; J trimming: 11 bases; junction bases outside the gene matches: 13. CDR3 loop: CATLTGGSLRELFF. The CDR3 coding sequence is TGTGCCACCTTGACAGGGGGCAGCCTCCGAGAGCTGTTTTTT.

CDR3 residues: CSASTGGDNSPLHF. The CDR3 bases are TGCAGTGCTTCGACAGGGGGCGATAATTCACCCCTCCACTTT. The chain is built from TRBV20-1 and TRBJ1-6; 10 bases match TRBD1. Per the germline V gene, CDR1 is DFQATT and CDR2 is SNEGSKA (reference sequence). CDR3 length equals 14 residues. Germline trimming cut 5 bases from V and 5 bases from J; bases unmatched to any gene: 3.

The sample holds many counts of this clonotype. The chain uses TRBV18 and TRBJ2-1; D is ambiguous. The germline gives CDR1 KGHSH, CDR2 LQKENI. This CDR3 contains 13 residues. The ends were cut back, 2 bases at V and 5 bases at J, with 7 bases in the middle. The CDR3 protein is CASSPGLDNEQFF. The CDR3 DNA is TGTGCCAGCTCACCAGGGCTGGACAATGAGCAGTTCTTC.